This paragraph covers one T cell receptor beta chain sequence. Libraries were prepared by immunoSEQ multiplex PCR; TCRdb keeps only in-frame clonotypes and omits some of them. Of about 59,000 clones detected, less than 95% appear once; the ten largest clones hold just over 2.5%. These data originate in a study of T cell changes during pregnancy in multiple sclerosis. The trim removed 0 bases at V and 4 bases at J, leaving 6 bases unmatched. Germline V gene lookup returns CDR1 PRHDT and CDR2 FYEKMQ (reference sequence). This CDR3 contains 16 residues. The sequence was collected from a female donor with multiple sclerosis, enrolled in a pregnancy study. This sample comprised CD8+ T cells from peripheral blood mononuclear cells, obtained after pregnancy. J is TRBJ1-2 and V is TRBV13; 9 positions match TRBD1. The DNA for the CDR3 is TGTGCCAGCAGCTTAGGCCCACAGGGGGCAGGCTATGGCTACACCTTC. Translation gives CASSLGPQGAGYGYTF.